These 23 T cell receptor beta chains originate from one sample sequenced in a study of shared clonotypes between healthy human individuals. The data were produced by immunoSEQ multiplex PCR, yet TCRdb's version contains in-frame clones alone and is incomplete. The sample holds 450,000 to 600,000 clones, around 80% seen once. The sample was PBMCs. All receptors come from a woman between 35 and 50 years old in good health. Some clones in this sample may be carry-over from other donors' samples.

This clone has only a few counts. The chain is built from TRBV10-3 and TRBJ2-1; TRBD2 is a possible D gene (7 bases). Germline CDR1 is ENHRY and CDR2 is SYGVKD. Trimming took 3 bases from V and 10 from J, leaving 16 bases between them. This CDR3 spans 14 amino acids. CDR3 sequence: CAISDQRERGEQFF. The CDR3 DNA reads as TGTGCCATCAGTGACCAGCGGGAAAGGGGGGAGCAGTTCTTC.

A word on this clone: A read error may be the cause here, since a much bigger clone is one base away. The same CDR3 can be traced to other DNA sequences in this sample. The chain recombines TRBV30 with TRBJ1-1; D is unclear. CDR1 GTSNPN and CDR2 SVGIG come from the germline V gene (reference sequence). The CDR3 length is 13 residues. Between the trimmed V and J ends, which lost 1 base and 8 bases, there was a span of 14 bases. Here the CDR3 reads CAWSEIAETEAFF. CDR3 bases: TGTGCCTGGAGTGAGATAGCGGAGACCGAAGCTTTCTTT.

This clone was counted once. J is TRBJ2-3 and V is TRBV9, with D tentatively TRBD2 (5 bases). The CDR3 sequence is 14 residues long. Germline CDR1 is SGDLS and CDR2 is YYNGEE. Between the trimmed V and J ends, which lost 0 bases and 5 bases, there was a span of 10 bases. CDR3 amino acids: CASSVGWAGDTQYF. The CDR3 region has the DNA TGTGCCAGCAGCGTAGGCTGGGCGGGAGATACGCAGTATTTT. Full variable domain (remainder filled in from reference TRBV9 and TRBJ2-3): DSGVTQTPKHLITATGQRVTLRCSPRSGDLSVYWYQQSLDQGLQFLIQYYNGEERAKGNILERFSAQQFPDLHSELNLSSLELGDSALYFCASSVGWAGDTQYFGPGTRLTVL.

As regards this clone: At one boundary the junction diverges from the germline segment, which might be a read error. DNA for the CDR3: TGTGCCAGCGGCTTGGCGGTGGCGGGAGGCACAGATACGCAGTATTTT. Its translation: CASGLAVAGGTDTQYF. The chain joins TRBV5-4 to TRBJ2-3; 7 nucleotides match TRBD2. From germline, CDR1 is SGHNT and CDR2 YYREEE (reference sequence). CDR3 length: 16 residues.

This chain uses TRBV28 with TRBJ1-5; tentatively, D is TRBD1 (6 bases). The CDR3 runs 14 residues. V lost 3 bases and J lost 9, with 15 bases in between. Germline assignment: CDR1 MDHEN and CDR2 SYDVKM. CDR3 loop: CASSLGGSLWPQHF. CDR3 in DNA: TGTGCCAGCAGTTTGGGGGGCTCCTTGTGGCCCCAGCATTTT. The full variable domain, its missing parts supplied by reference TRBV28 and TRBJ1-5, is DVKVTQSSRYLVKRTGEKVFLECVQDMDHENMFWYRQDPGLGLRLIYFSYDVKMKEKGDIPEGYSVSREKKERFSLILESASTNQTSMYLCASSLGGSLWPQHFGDGTRLSIL.

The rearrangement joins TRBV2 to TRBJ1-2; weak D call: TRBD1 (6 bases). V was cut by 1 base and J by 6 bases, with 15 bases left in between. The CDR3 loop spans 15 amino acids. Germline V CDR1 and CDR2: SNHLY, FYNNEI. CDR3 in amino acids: CASSEVPQGGDGYTF. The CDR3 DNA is TGTGCCAGCAGTGAAGTCCCACAGGGAGGGGATGGCTACACCTTC.

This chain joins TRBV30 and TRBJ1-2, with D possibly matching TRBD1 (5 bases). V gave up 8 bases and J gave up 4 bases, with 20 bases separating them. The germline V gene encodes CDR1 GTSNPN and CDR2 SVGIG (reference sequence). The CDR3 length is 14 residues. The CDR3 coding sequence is TGTGCCCGAGACGACGGCCAGGGCGTCTATGGCTACACCTTC. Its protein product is CARDDGQGVYGYTF.

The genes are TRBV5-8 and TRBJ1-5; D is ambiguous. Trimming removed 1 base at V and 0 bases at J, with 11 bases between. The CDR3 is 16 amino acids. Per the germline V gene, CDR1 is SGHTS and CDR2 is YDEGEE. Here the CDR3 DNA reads TGTGCCAGCAGCTTGCGGTCCGGGTATAGCAATCAGCCCCAGCATTTT. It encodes CASSLRSGYSNQPQHF.

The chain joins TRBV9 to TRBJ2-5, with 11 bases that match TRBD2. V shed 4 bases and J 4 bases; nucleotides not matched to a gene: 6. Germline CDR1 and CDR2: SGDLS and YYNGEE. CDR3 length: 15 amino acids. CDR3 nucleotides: TGTGCCAGCAGCCCCACTAGCGGGAGTACAGAGACCCAGTACTTC. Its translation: CASSPTSGSTETQYF. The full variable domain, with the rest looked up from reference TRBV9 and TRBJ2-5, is DSGVTQTPKHLITATGQRVTLRCSPRSGDLSVYWYQQSLDQGLQFLIQYYNGEERAKGNILERFSAQQFPDLHSELNLSSLELGDSALYFCASSPTSGSTETQYFGPGTRLLVL.

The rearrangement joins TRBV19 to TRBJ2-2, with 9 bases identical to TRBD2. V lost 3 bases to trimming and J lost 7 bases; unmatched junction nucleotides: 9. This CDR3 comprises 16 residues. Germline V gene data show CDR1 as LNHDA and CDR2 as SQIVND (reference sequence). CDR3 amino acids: CASSIQAGGNFGELFF. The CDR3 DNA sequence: TGTGCCAGTAGTATTCAAGCGGGAGGTAATTTCGGGGAGCTGTTTTTT.

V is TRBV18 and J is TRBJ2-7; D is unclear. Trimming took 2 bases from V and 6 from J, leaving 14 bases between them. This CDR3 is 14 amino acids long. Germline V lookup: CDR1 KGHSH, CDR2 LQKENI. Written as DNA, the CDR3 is TGTGCCAGCTCACCAGAGCTAAGACGCACCGAGCAGTACTTC. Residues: CASSPELRRTEQYF.

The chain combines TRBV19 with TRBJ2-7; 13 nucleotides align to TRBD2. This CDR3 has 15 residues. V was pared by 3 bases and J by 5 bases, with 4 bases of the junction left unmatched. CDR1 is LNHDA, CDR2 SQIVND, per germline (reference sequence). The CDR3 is CASSIRTSGSDEQYF. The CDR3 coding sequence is TGTGCCAGTAGTATCCGGACTAGCGGGAGCGACGAGCAGTACTTC.

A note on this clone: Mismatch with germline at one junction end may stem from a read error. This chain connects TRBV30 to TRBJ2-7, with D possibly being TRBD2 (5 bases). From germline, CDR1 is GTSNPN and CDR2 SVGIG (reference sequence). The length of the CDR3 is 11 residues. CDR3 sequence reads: CAGSGPGQAYF. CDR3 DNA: TGTGCCGGGAGTGGACCCGGCCAGGCGTACTTC.

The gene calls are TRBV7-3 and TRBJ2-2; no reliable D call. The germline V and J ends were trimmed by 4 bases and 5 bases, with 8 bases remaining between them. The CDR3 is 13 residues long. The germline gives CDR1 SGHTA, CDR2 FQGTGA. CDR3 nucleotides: TGTGCCAGCAGCTCCAGGATGACCGGGGAGCTGTTTTTT. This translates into CASSSRMTGELFF.

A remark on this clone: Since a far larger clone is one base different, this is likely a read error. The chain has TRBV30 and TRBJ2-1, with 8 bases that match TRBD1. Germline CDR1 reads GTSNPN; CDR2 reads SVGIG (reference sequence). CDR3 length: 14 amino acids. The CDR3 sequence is CAGLRQGSYSEQFF. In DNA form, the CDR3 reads TGTGCCGGCTTACGACAGGGGTCTTACAGTGAGCAGTTCTTC.

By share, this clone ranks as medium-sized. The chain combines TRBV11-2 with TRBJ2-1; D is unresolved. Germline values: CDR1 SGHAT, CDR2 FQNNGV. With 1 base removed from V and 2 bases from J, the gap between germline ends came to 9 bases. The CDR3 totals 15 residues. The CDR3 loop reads CASSLVPEAYNEQFF. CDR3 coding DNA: TGTGCCAGCAGCTTAGTTCCAGAGGCCTACAATGAGCAGTTCTTC.

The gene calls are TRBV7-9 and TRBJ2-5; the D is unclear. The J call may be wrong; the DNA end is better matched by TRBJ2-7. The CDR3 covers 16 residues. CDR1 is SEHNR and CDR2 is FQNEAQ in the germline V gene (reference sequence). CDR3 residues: CASSLSQGGLVYEQYF. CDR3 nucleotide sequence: TGTGCCAGCAGCTTATCCCAAGGCGGTCTTGTCTACGAGCAGTACTTC.

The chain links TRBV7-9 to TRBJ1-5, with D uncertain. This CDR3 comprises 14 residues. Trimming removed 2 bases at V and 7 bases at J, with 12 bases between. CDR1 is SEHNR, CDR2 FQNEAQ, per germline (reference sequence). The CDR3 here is CASSLTDGRQPQHF. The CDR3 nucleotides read TGTGCCAGCAGCTTAACAGATGGGCGGCAGCCCCAGCATTTT.

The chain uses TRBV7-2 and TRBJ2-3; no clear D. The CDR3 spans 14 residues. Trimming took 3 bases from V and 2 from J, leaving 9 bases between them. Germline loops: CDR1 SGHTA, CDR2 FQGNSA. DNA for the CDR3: TGTGCCAGCAGCTTTTGGAAAGACACAGATACGCAGTATTTT. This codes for CASSFWKDTDTQYF. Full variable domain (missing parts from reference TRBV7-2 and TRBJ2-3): GAGVSQSPSNKVTEKGKDVELRCDPISGHTALYWYRQSLGQGLEFLIYFQGNSAPDKSGLPSDRFSAERTGGSVSTLTIQRTQQEDSAVYLCASSFWKDTDTQYFGPGTRLTVL.

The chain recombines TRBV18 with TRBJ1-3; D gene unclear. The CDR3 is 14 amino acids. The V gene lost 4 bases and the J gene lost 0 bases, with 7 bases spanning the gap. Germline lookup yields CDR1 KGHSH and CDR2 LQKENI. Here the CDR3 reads CASSRPNSGNTIYF. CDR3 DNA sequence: TGTGCCAGCTCACGACCAAACTCTGGAAACACCATATATTTT.

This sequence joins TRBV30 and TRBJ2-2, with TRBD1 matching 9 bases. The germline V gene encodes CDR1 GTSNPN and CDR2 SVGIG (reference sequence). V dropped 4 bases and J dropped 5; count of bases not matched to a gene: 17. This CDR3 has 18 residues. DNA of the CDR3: TGTGCCTGGACCGTATATTTAGATCCGGGACAGGGAACCGGGGAGCTGTTTTTT. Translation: CAWTVYLDPGQGTGELFF.

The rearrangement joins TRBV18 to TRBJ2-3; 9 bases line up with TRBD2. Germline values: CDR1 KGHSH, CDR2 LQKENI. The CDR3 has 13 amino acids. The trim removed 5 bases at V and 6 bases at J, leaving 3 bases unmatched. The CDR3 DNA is TGTGCCAGCTCAGACCTAGCGGGGGATACGCAGTATTTT. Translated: CASSDLAGDTQYF.

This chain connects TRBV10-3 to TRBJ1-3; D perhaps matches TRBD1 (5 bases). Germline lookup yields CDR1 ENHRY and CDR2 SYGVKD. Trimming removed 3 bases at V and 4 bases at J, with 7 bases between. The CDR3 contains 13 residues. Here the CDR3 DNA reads TGTGCCATCAGTGATGGGGACGGAAACACCATATATTTT. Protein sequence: CAISDGDGNTIYF.